This record looks at one T cell receptor (beta chain) sequence and its context. This clone's antigen is unknown. Qualities for individual bases were not recorded, and no much larger clone is one base off. The immunoSEQ Assay, a bias-controlled multiplex PCR, was used to amplify TCRbeta CDR3 regions from genomic DNA. Per the source publication's procedure: Within the assay, amplification of reference gene primers was used to estimate how many nucleated cells each sample contained. Sequence reads were collapsed and filtered to measure the absolute abundance of every unique TCRbeta CDR3 rearrangement. For each sample, productive Simpson clonality was calculated as the square root of Simpson's diversity index across productive rearrangements. TCRdb obtained this table from immuneACCESS and retained in-frame rearrangements with V and J assigned. These tables miss some clones; where compared with another copy, unresolved V genes account for less than half of the shortfall, and the remainder is unexplained. V and J calls and clone size follow that table, whereas D and trimming were derived from the DNA. Within this sample are 350,000 to 400,000 clones, with roughly 90% of them counted one time only. The top ten hold 1.5% to 2% of the sample.

This sample was included in a study of blood T cell repertoires in COVID-19 (dated by TCRdb to 2020 to 2022). The study in broad terms: Samples covering the acute and convalescent phases of COVID-19 were provided by collaborators in the United States, Italy and Spain. The prospective study material was composed of cDNA or gDNA derived from T cells, B-cell-depleted T cells, or PBMCs. Deeply sampled blood TCRbeta repertoires from subjects exposed to, actively infected with, or recovered from COVID-19 were included in the dataset. The repertoires were released in a freely available public database meant as a resource for research on the immune response to SARS-CoV-2. The samples were drawn from the first 160 participants of the ongoing ImmuneRACE study and from 1,254 subjects provided by 6 global collaborators. Nearly every sample came with metadata listing a de-identified subject ID, COVID-19 status, age in years and sex. Where HLA class I and class II types were available, the types were taken from metadata supplied by the sample provider, not from assay-based typing. Summary of the overall study and its limitations: How much clinical and demographic metadata was included differed by source and by participant, and the metadata was provided uncurated.

The germline V gene sets CDR1 to SGHRS and CDR2 to YFSETQ. From V the trimming removes 3 bases and from J it removes 7 bases, while the gene matches leave 10 bases of the junction unaccounted for. The CDR3 holds 15 amino acids from the cysteine to the phenylalanine. The CDR3 DNA has 45 bases and is translated from base 1. Participants in the prospective study were enrolled through a virtual design, were aged roughly 18 to 90 years, and lived in under 25 United States geographic areas. In the prospective study, participants were assigned to cohorts based on the clinical history participants reported in a screening survey and a study questionnaire. For ImmuneRACE Cohort 3, a participant was defined as recovered based on two consecutive negative NP/OP PCR tests, clearance by a healthcare professional, or resolution of symptoms. Mobile phlebotomists in the prospective study collected whole blood, serum and a nasopharyngeal or oropharyngeal swab from every participant. Additional blood draws and questionnaires over a roughly two-month period could optionally be provided by prospective study participants. Before DNA extraction, blood samples from the prospective study were shipped at room temperature or frozen.

The sequence was collected from a woman in her twenties or thirties who had recovered from COVID-19. The rearranged chain carries TRBV5-1 and TRBJ2-1, with 7 bases aligning to TRBD2. The sequencing input was PBMCs or T cells enriched from blood (not recorded which). The nucleotide sequence reads TGCGCCAGCAGCTCAGGGAGGGAGACTAGGAATGAGCAGTTCTTC. Translated, it gives CASSSGRETRNEQFF.